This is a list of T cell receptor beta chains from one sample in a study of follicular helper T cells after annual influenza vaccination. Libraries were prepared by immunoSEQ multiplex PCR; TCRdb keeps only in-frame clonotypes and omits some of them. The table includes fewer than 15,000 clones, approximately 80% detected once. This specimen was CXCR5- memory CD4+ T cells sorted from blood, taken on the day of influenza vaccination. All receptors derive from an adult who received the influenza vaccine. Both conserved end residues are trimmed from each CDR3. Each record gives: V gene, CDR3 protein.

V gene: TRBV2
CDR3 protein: ASSERGRLNTEAF

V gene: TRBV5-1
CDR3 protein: ASSPGGSGTPEGQY

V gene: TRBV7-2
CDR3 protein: ASSSSGANVLT

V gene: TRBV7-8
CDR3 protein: ASSSYRGPGYGYT

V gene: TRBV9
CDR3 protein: ASSPSGGWEDTGELF

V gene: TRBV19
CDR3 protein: ASSPHRWTGGADTQY

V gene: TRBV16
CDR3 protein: ASSHHRLGHQPQH

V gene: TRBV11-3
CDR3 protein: ASSDRDPGELF

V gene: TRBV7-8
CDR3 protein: ASSLAPGGGNIQY

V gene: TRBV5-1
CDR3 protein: ASSSDRGIYEQY

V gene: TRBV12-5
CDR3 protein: ASGLVLGGRYYGYT

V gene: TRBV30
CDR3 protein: ACPRRGSSGNTIY

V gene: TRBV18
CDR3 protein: ASSPPSGVNTEAF

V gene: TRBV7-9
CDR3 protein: ASSLAFLADQETQY

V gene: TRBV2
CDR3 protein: ASSGQGFGELF

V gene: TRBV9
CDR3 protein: ASSLGVGALSEAF

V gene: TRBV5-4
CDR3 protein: ASSQQRGSTDTQY

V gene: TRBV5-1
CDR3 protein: ASSTGGASYGYT

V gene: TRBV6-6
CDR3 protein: ASRTTSGGDTQY

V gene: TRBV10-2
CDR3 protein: ASNEIGQTSGYT

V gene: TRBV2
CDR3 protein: ASGLEGGKNIQY

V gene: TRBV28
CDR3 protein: AIKDRLRSEQY

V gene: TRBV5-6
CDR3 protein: ASSPGVSGANVLT

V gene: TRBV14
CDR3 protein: ASSQDPGTLREKLF

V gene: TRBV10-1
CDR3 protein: AKFRRENTEAF

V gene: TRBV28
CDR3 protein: ASSLSVQGLF

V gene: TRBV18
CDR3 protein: ASSPNSPGANVLT

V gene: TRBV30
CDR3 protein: AWSVRGGMEQY

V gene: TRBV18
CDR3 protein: ASSPLRENTEAF

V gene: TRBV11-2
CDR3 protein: ASSWTGQGADTQY

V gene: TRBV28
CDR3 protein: ASSLWPRGTGNTIY

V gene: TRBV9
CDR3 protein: ASSARTGTQMYNEQF

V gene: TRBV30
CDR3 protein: AWAKDRAGANVLT

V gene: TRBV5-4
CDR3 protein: ASSSRDSYEQY

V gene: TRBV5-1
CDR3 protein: ASSSDPVSPLH

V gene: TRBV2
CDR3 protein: ASRGDRTDTQY

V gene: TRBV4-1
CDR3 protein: ASSETGSMNTEAF

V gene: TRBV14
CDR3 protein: ASSQGWGGSGNTIY

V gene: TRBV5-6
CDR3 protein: ASREGQTGEAF

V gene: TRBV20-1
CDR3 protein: SVQQGYEQY

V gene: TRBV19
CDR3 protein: ASIAPGQGGQPQH

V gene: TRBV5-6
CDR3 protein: ASSLAGLGRETQY

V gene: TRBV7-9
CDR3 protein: ASSLPPLGGYT

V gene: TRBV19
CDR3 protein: ASSIRDTQY

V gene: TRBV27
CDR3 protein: ASSPRPTGDTQY

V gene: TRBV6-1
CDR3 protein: ASSAQGAVEQF

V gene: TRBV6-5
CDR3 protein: ASSQLYSTDTQY

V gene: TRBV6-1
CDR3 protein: ASRGASGGQETQY

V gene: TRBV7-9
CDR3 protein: ASSPDTYGYT

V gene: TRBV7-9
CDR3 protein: ASSLERGGSYNEQF

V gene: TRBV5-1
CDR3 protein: ASQTSGSADTQY

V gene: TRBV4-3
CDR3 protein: ASSQDWGGNYGYT

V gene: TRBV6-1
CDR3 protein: ASSVDRGNTIY